This TCR beta chain is from a study of T cell changes during pregnancy in multiple sclerosis. Some clones are missing from TCRdb's copy, which holds only in-frame ones; the method was immunoSEQ multiplex PCR. The table lists 100,000 to 150,000 clones, approximately 95% of them singletons, with roughly 6.2% in the top ten. This CDR3 spans 16 amino acids. CDR1 and CDR2 (germline): MNHEY, SMNVEV (reference sequence). The V and J ends lost 5 bases and 10 bases, in that order; junction bases with no gene match: 16. The rearrangement joins TRBV27 to TRBJ1-4; TRBD1 matches 7 bases. The TCR was taken from a female donor with multiple sclerosis, enrolled in a pregnancy study. Sample: peripheral blood, taken before pregnancy. The CDR3 DNA reads as TGTGCCAGCAGTCCAAGCAGGGGGACGGGGTTCGGAAAACTGTTTTTT. As protein: CASSPSRGTGFGKLFF. Combining the CDR3 with reference TRBV27 and TRBJ1-4 gives the whole variable domain EAQVTQNPRYLITVTGKKLTVTCSQNMNHEYMSWYRQDPGLGLRQIYYSMNVEVTDKGDVPEGYKVSRKEKRNFPLILESPSPNQTSLYFCASSPSRGTGFGKLFFGSGTQLSVL.